This T cell receptor (beta chain) stems from a study of beta chain features in type 1 diabetes. CDR1 SGDLS and CDR2 YYNGEE come from the germline V gene. Trimming took 0 bases from V and 0 from J, leaving 10 bases between them. The CDR3 is made up of 17 amino acids. cDNA synthesis used the whole RNA isolate, giving expressed TCRB sequences. Naive, central memory and regulatory T cell samples came to a mean of approximately 3.57 million reads. The data were produced by immunoSEQ multiplex PCR, yet TCRdb's version contains in-frame clones alone and is incomplete. The sample lists 600,000 to 700,000 clones; around 12% were seen once. Of note for this clone: Its antigen remains unknown.

Broader study findings: Within each of all four CD4+ subsets, Type 1 diabetes patients had TCRB CDR3s that were moderately but significantly shorter. Whether HLA type influences TCRB rearrangement remained unresolved here.

The sequence was collected from a man aged 30 to 39 with type 1 diabetes. Sequencing was performed on naive CD4+ T cells from blood. This rearrangement joins TRBV9 to TRBJ1-6, with D perhaps TRBD1 (5 bases). CDR3 coding DNA: TGTGCCAGCAGCGTAGTTTCAGGGAGCTCCTATAATTCACCCCTCCACTTT. It encodes CASSVVSGSSYNSPLHF.